This TCR beta chain was sequenced in a study of shared clonotypes between healthy human individuals. Data came from immunoSEQ multiplex PCR; TCRdb stores just in-frame clones and leaves some out. The table has approximately 2.4 million clones, approximately 95% seen once. Looked up from germline, CDR1 is MNHEY and CDR2 is SMNVEV (reference sequence). Trimming took off 5 bases at V and 5 bases at J, with 13 bases between the two ends. This CDR3 is built from 14 residues. The V and J genes are TRBV27 and TRBJ2-1; the D is unclear. The sequence derives from a man between 18 and 35 years old in good health. The sequenced sample was naive CD4+ T cells sorted from blood. As to subset: CD45RA+ positively selected. The CDR3 reads CASSMWVSDNEQFF. CDR3 coding DNA: TGTGCCAGCAGTATGTGGGTGTCCGACAATGAGCAGTTCTTC.